Below are 31 T cell receptor beta chains sequenced from a single sample in a study of early T cells in non-severe SARS-CoV-2 infection. Via MiXCR, TCRdb re-called the 5' RACE reads, giving one row per CDR3 protein. The top ten hold under 7.5% of the sample, which has some 36,000 distinct CDR3 sequences, under 7% seen once. The sequenced sample consisted of whole blood. The receptors originated from an adult who was a healthcare worker with PCR-confirmed SARS-CoV-2 infection or an uninfected control (not recorded which).

This clonotype was observed at least ten times. This chain links TRBV10-3 with TRBJ1-5; 7 bases align to TRBD1. The CDR3 consists of 14 residues. The junction had 2 bases not matched to a gene; V was cut back by 3 bases and J by 3 bases. Germline CDR1 reads ENHRY; CDR2 reads SYGVKD. The CDR3 DNA reads TGTGCCATCAGTGAACAGGGGACCAATCAGCCCCAGCATTTT. Protein product: CAISEQGTNQPQHF.

The chain is built from TRBV3-1 and TRBJ2-7, with D perhaps matching TRBD1 (6 bases). V was shortened by 2 bases and J by 7 bases, with 15 bases between the two germline ends. The CDR3 is 14 residues long. Germline CDR1 reads LGHDT; CDR2 reads YNNKEL (reference sequence). CDR3 protein: CASSQRGRGWEQYF. For the CDR3, the DNA is TGTGCCAGCAGCCAAAGGGGCAGGGGATGGGAGCAGTACTTC.

This clonotype came up many times. This chain links TRBV6-5 with TRBJ1-1, with unresolved D. Germline V CDR1 and CDR2: MNHEY, SVGAGI. The CDR3 has 15 amino acids. V lost 5 bases, J lost 0 bases, and 13 bases lay in between. CDR3 sequence: CASSLPGGLNTEAFF. The CDR3 nucleotides are TGTGCCAGCAGTCTGCCTGGCGGATTGAACACTGAAGCTTTCTTT.

This clonotype was recorded a few times. The chain has TRBV7-6 and TRBJ2-1, with D possibly matching TRBD2 (6 bases). The CDR3 is 14 amino acids. CDR1 and CDR2 (germline): SGHVS, FNYEAQ. The V end was cut by 0 bases, the J end by 7 bases, with 10 bases between. The CDR3 here is CASSLATRSNEQFF. DNA for the CDR3: TGTGCCAGCAGCTTAGCGACTAGGTCGAATGAGCAGTTCTTC.

This chain joins TRBV11-2 and TRBJ2-5; 7 bases are shared with TRBD1. The V gene end was trimmed by 2 bases and the J gene end by 4 bases; junction bases not matched to a gene: 7. The germline V gene encodes CDR1 SGHAT and CDR2 FQNNGV. This CDR3 is built from 15 residues. The CDR3: CASSLPGTALETQYF. CDR3 in DNA: TGTGCCAGCAGCTTACCCGGGACAGCCTTAGAGACCCAGTACTTC.

The chain combines TRBV27 with TRBJ2-7, with 7 bases identical to TRBD1. This CDR3 region has 14 residues. Germline-derived CDR1 and CDR2 are MNHEY and SMNVEV (reference sequence). The J segment lost 0 bases and the V segment lost 8 bases, leaving 7 bases of the junction unmatched. The CDR3 here is CASGKDRNSYEQYF. In DNA, the CDR3 is TGTGCCAGCGGAAAGGACAGGAACTCCTACGAGCAGTACTTC.

This clonotype was seen repeatedly, ten times or more. The chain couples TRBV19 to TRBJ2-2; D gene uncertain. CDR1 and CDR2 from the germline V gene are LNHDA and SQIVND (reference sequence). V lost 5 bases and J lost 2, with 9 bases in between. The CDR3 contains 14 residues. CDR3 residues: CASSFPVNTGELFF. CDR3 DNA sequence: TGTGCCAGTAGTTTCCCAGTTAACACCGGGGAGCTGTTTTTT. Drawing the rest from reference TRBV19 and TRBJ2-2, the complete variable domain is DGGITQSPKYLFRKEGQNVTLSCEQNLNHDAMYWYRQDPGQGLRLIYYSQIVNDFQKGDIAEGYSVSREKKESFPLTVTSAQKNPTAFYLCASSFPVNTGELFFGEGSRLTVL.

In its sample, this clonotype was seen a few times. The CDR3 is CASSFGGEHYNEQFF. The CDR3, as DNA: TGTGCCAGCAGTTTTGGGGGTGAGCACTACAATGAGCAGTTCTTC. This chain connects TRBV28 to TRBJ2-1; the D gene could be TRBD1 or TRBD2 (5 bases each). Germline-derived CDR1 and CDR2 are MDHEN and SYDVKM. The CDR3 has 15 amino acids. With 3 bases removed from V and 3 bases from J, the gap between germline ends came to 12 bases.

This rearrangement joins TRBV5-6 to TRBJ2-3; D perhaps matches TRBD2 (5 bases). Looked up from germline, CDR1 is SGHDT and CDR2 is YYEEEE. V lost 0 bases and J 1 base, leaving 9 bases between the germline ends. CDR3 length: 15 residues. CDR3 sequence: CASSLALAGTDTQYF. In nucleotides, the CDR3 is TGTGCCAGCAGCTTGGCGCTAGCTGGCACAGATACGCAGTATTTT.

Many counts were recorded for this clonotype. This chain joins TRBV15 and TRBJ2-2, with D tentatively TRBD2 (5 bases). CDR1 and CDR2 from the germline V gene are LNHNV and YYDKDF (reference sequence). The V gene lost 3 bases and the J gene lost 7 bases, with 18 bases spanning the gap. The length of the CDR3 is 16 residues. The CDR3 spells CATSRRTGPRGGELFF. Written as DNA, the CDR3 is TGTGCCACCAGCAGGAGGACTGGTCCTCGAGGCGGGGAGCTGTTTTTT.

This clonotype is medium-sized within its sample. The chain uses TRBV3-1 and TRBJ2-7, with D possibly matching TRBD1 (5 bases). V dropped 4 bases and J dropped 1 base, with 8 bases sitting between them. Germline CDR1 and CDR2: LGHDT and YNNKEL (reference sequence). The CDR3 loop spans 13 amino acids. This CDR3 is CASSPSGSYEQYF. The CDR3 DNA reads as TGTGCCAGCAGCCCTTCAGGGTCCTACGAGCAGTACTTC.

This clonotype came up many times. The chain combines TRBV20-1 with TRBJ1-2; no definite D call. V gave up 6 bases and J gave up 1 base, with 6 bases separating them. The CDR3 spans 11 residues. Germline CDR1 is DFQATT and CDR2 is SNEGSKA (reference sequence). This CDR3 is CSANDNYGYTF. The CDR3 DNA reads TGCAGTGCCAATGATAACTATGGCTACACCTTC.

The table lists this clonotype with many counts. The chain combines TRBV6-1 with TRBJ1-3; D unresolved. Germline values: CDR1 MNHNS, CDR2 SASEGT. Trimming removed 0 bases from V and 0 bases from J, with 3 bases in between. The CDR3 loop spans 14 amino acids. CDR3 sequence: CASSEAGSGNTIYF. CDR3 DNA sequence: TGTGCCAGCAGTGAAGCGGGCTCTGGAAACACCATATATTTT.

Of note for this clonotype: A read error may be the cause here, since a much bigger clone is one base away. V and J are TRBV5-6 and TRBJ2-7, with 10 bases aligning to TRBD2. V shed 4 bases and J 3 bases; nucleotides not matched to a gene: 7. The CDR3 is 15 residues long. Germline assignment: CDR1 SGHDT and CDR2 YYEEEE. The CDR3 nucleotides are TGTGCCAGCAGCGACAGGACTAGCGGAAACTACGAGCAGTACTTC. Translation: CASSDRTSGNYEQYF.

This clonotype was detected ten times or more. V is TRBV30 and J is TRBJ1-1, with D unclear. Deletions cut 2 bases from V and 1 base from J, with 11 bases between. Germline CDR1 is GTSNPN and CDR2 is SVGIG (reference sequence). CDR3 length: 14 residues. In DNA form, the CDR3 reads TGTGCCTGGAGTTCGGGAGAGGGGAACACTGAAGCTTTCTTT. Its translation: CAWSSGEGNTEAFF.

With regard to this clonotype: One end of the junction fails to match germline, which may point to a read error. V and J are TRBV7-9 and TRBJ2-1; 14 bases align to TRBD2. The CDR3 is 15 residues long. CDR1 and CDR2 from the germline V gene are SEHNR and FQNEAQ (reference sequence). The CDR3 DNA reads TGTGTCAGCAGCTTAACCGGACTAGCGGGAGGAGAGCAGTTCTTC. Translation: CVSSLTGLAGGEQFF. Filled out from reference TRBV7-9 and TRBJ2-1, the complete variable domain reads DTGVSQNPRHKITKRGQNVTFRCDPISEHNRLYWYRQTLGQGPEFLTYFQNEAQLEKSRLLSDRFSAERPKGSFSTLEIQRTEQGDSAMYLCVSSLTGLAGGEQFFGPGTRLTVL.

The V gene is TRBV20-1, the J gene TRBJ1-1; no clear D gene. Germline assignment: CDR1 DFQATT and CDR2 SNEGSKA (reference sequence). Deletions cut 3 bases from V and 4 bases from J, with 9 bases between. CDR3 length equals 12 residues. CDR3 in amino acids: CSARNVGTEAFF. In nucleotides, the CDR3 is TGCAGTGCTAGGAACGTAGGCACTGAAGCTTTCTTT.

This clonotype was picked up many times. This chain uses TRBV27 with TRBJ2-2, with no clear D. This CDR3 has 14 amino acids. V was trimmed by 3 bases and J by 1 base, leaving 6 bases between them. Germline CDR1 MNHEY, CDR2 SMNVEV (reference sequence). The CDR3 sequence is CASSFGLNTGELFF. The CDR3 DNA follows: TGTGCCAGCAGTTTCGGCCTGAACACCGGGGAGCTGTTTTTT.

This clonotype was counted ten times or more. The chain carries TRBV28 and TRBJ1-2, with D unresolved. Trimming removed 6 bases at V and 4 bases at J, with 9 bases between. The CDR3 sequence is 12 residues long. In germline, CDR1 is MDHEN, CDR2 SYDVKM. As DNA, the CDR3 is TGTGCCAGCAGGCCCGGTGGCTATGGCTACACCTTC. Protein product: CASRPGGYGYTF.

This clonotype was detected many times. The chain links TRBV12-3 or TRBV12-4 to TRBJ2-3, with TRBD1 matching over 8 bases. This CDR3 region has 19 residues. After removal of 3 bases from V and 5 bases from J, the junction contained 19 bases not matched to a gene. This chain's CDR3 is CASSFPADRTGPQGDTQYF. The CDR3 coding sequence is TGTGCCAGCAGTTTTCCTGCCGACAGGACAGGGCCTCAGGGAGATACGCAGTATTTT.

The table lists this clonotype with a few counts. The chain links TRBV11-3 to TRBJ2-1; 11 nucleotides align to TRBD2. CDR3 length: 15 amino acids. J gave up 5 bases and V 5 bases, and 5 bases lay outside the gene matches. CDR1 SGHNT and CDR2 YENEEA come from the germline V gene. As DNA, the CDR3 is TGTGCCAGCAGCCATCTAGCGGGAGGCAACAATGAGCAGTTCTTC. This codes for CASSHLAGGNNEQFF.

This clonotype appeared many times. The chain recombines TRBV6-5 with TRBJ2-7; perhaps TRBD1 as D (5 bases). V was pared by 2 bases and J by 6 bases, with 11 bases between. The V gene's germline CDR1 is MNHEY and CDR2 SVGAGI. The CDR3 totals 13 residues. This CDR3 is CASSYRQGPEQYF. For the CDR3, the DNA is TGTGCCAGCAGTTACAGGCAGGGTCCCGAGCAGTACTTC.

V gene TRBV6-2 or TRBV6-3 combines with J gene TRBJ1-2; D not certain. Per germline, CDR1 MNHEY and CDR2 SVGEGT. The CDR3 is 12 residues long. V dropped 6 bases and J dropped 7 bases, with 12 bases sitting between them. The CDR3 nucleotides are TGTGCCAGCAGATCTACCTCAGGTGGCTACACCTTC. Translating it yields CASRSTSGGYTF.

This clonotype has at least ten counts. The genes are TRBV20-1 and TRBJ2-1; unclear D gene. V gave up 1 base and J gave up 11 bases, with 9 bases separating them. Germline CDR1 is DFQATT and CDR2 is SNEGSKA (reference sequence). The CDR3 has 11 residues. This chain's CDR3 is CSARAPDQQFF. The CDR3 DNA sequence: TGCAGTGCTAGAGCCCCCGATCAGCAGTTCTTC.

In the case of this clonotype: One end of the junction varies from germline; a read error may be responsible. The J gene is TRBJ1-2, the V gene TRBV6-2 or TRBV6-3; D perhaps matches TRBD1 (5 bases). Germline V gives CDR1 MNHEY, CDR2 SVGEGT. The CDR3 is 12 residues long. The CDR3, as DNA: TGTGCCAGCAGCGCCGGGGTCAGGGCCCCCGCCTTC. Its translation: CASSAGVRAPAF.

This clonotype was observed at least ten times. This chain connects TRBV28 to TRBJ1-4; D gene uncertain. The CDR3 runs to 16 residues. In germline, CDR1 is MDHEN, CDR2 SYDVKM. V was trimmed by 5 bases and J by 0 bases, leaving 13 bases between them. CDR3 sequence reads: CASSESTLATNEKLFF. The CDR3, as DNA: TGTGCCAGCAGTGAATCGACCCTCGCAACTAATGAAAAACTGTTTTTT.

The sample holds many counts of this clonotype. The chain uses TRBV18 and TRBJ1-2; a possible D gene is TRBD1 (6 bases). With 2 bases removed from V and 7 bases from J, the gap between germline ends came to 11 bases. CDR3 size: 13 residues. Germline V lookup: CDR1 KGHSH, CDR2 LQKENI. The CDR3 region is CASSPKGGIGYTF. CDR3 in DNA: TGTGCCAGCTCACCAAAGGGGGGCATTGGCTACACCTTC.

This clonotype appeared many times. This chain uses TRBV28 with TRBJ1-2; possible D gene TRBD1, 5 bases. V lost 1 base and J 11 bases, leaving 14 bases between the germline ends. CDR1 and CDR2 from the germline V gene are MDHEN and SYDVKM. The CDR3 extends over 13 amino acids. The CDR3 spells CASSLLLGDRYTF. DNA of the CDR3: TGTGCCAGCAGTTTATTACTGGGGGATCGTTACACCTTC.

This clonotype has just a few counts. The genes are TRBV20-1 and TRBJ2-2, with D possibly being TRBD1 or TRBD2 (5 bases each). In germline, CDR1 is DFQATT, CDR2 SNEGSKA (reference sequence). V was trimmed by 6 bases and J by 3 bases, leaving 14 bases between them. This CDR3 has 14 amino acids. As DNA, the CDR3 is TGCAGTGCGAGGGGCCTTGGAGACACCGGGGAGCTGTTTTTT. Amino acid sequence: CSARGLGDTGELFF.

In its sample, this clonotype was seen a few times. V is TRBV10-3 and J is TRBJ2-1, with D hard to call. V dropped 10 bases and J dropped 7 bases, with 5 bases sitting between them. The CDR3 is 9 residues long. Germline CDR1 is ENHRY and CDR2 is SYGVKD. The CDR3 loop is CARMNEQFF. CDR3 DNA sequence: TGTGCCAGGATGAATGAGCAGTTCTTC.

This clonotype was recorded at least ten times. The V call is TRBV27, the J call TRBJ2-7; the D gene is possibly TRBD1 (6 bases). The germline V gene has CDR1 MNHEY and CDR2 SMNVEV (reference sequence). This CDR3 is built from 15 residues. Trimming cost V 5 bases and J 6 bases, with 20 bases left between them. This chain's CDR3 is CASSPRTVRKGEQYF. CDR3 coding DNA: TGTGCCAGCAGTCCCAGGACAGTCCGAAAAGGCGAGCAGTACTTC.